A single sample gave rise to the 28 T cell receptor beta chains below, sequenced in a study of cytomegalovirus exposure and HLA in healthy donors. PCR used 60 Vbeta primers and 13 Jbeta primers. Sequencing was performed with immunoSEQ multiplex PCR; in TCRdb, only in-frame clones are kept and a portion is missing. Of some 190,000 clones in the sample, more than 75% were seen once. The sequencing input was PBMCs. These receptor sequences come from a woman aged 30 to 39 in good health and CMV-seropositive.

The chain carries TRBV4-1 and TRBJ2-3; TRBD2 aligns across 15 bases. CDR3 size: 17 residues. The V gene's germline CDR1 is MGHRA and CDR2 YSYEKL. J was trimmed by 5 bases and V by 5 bases; bases with no gene match: 8. CDR3 bases: TGCGCCAGCAGCATAACGGGGGGACTAGCGGGGGGAGATACGCAGTATTTT. This gives the protein CASSITGGLAGGDTQYF.

A note on this clone: Germline and junction disagree at one end, which may indicate a read error. The V gene is TRBV6-5, the J gene TRBJ1-5; tentative D call: TRBD1 (5 bases). Germline CDR1 is MNHEY and CDR2 is SVGAGI. The CDR3 is made up of 14 amino acids. The DNA for the CDR3 is TGTGCCAGCAGTCCCGAGGCAGGGCATCAACCCCAGCATTTT. Translation gives CASSPEAGHQPQHF.

DNA of the CDR3: TGTGCCAGCAGCCCACCGGTTATCGAGCAGTACTTC. Translated, it gives CASSPPVIEQYF. The chain is built from TRBV7-9 and TRBJ2-7; D is undetermined. V was cut by 5 bases and J by 6 bases, with 11 bases left in between. The CDR3 sequence is 12 residues long. Germline V gene lookup returns CDR1 SEHNR and CDR2 FQNEAQ (reference sequence).

V is TRBV4-3 and J is TRBJ2-7; tentatively, D is TRBD1 (5 bases). The CDR3 contains 17 residues. The ends were cut back, 0 bases at V and 4 bases at J, with 19 bases in the middle. Germline loops: CDR1 LGHNA, CDR2 YSLEER. The CDR3 coding sequence is TGCGCCAGCAGCCAAGATTACGACAGCCGCAGAATTTACGAGCAGTACTTC. It codes for CASSQDYDSRRIYEQYF.

J is TRBJ2-1 and V is TRBV29-1; 8 bases align to TRBD1. V lost 0 bases and J lost 5; bases outside the gene matches: 6. This CDR3 comprises 15 residues. Germline V gives CDR1 SQVTM, CDR2 ANQGSEA. CDR3 nucleotides: TGCAGCGTTGAAGATCTGGCAGGGGGCCACAATGAGCAGTTCTTC. The encoded protein is CSVEDLAGGHNEQFF.

CDR3 residues: CASSQGASDPYEQYF. The CDR3 DNA reads TGCGCCAGCAGCCAAGGTGCTAGCGACCCCTACGAGCAGTACTTC. The V gene is TRBV4-3, the J gene TRBJ2-7, with D possibly being TRBD2 (6 bases). Trimming took off 1 base at V and 2 bases at J, with 12 bases between the two ends. Germline V lookup: CDR1 LGHNA, CDR2 YSLEER. This CDR3 has 15 amino acids.

V is TRBV19 and J is TRBJ1-4, with TRBD1 matching 7 bases. The V and J ends lost 1 base and 6 bases, in that order; junction bases with no gene match: 2. The CDR3 is made up of 14 amino acids. From germline, CDR1 is LNHDA and CDR2 SQIVND (reference sequence). CDR3 bases: TGTGCCAGTAGTATAGGGACAGGCCATGAAAAACTGTTTTTT. This sequence encodes CASSIGTGHEKLFF.

Here the CDR3 DNA reads TGTGCCAGTATCCTCCCTGGCACAGATACGCAGTATTTT. Translated: CASILPGTDTQYF. The chain carries TRBV19 and TRBJ2-3; D unresolved. Germline V gene lookup returns CDR1 LNHDA and CDR2 SQIVND (reference sequence). The V gene lost 7 bases and the J gene lost 1 base, with 9 bases spanning the gap. This CDR3 contains 13 residues.

This clone was picked up one time. The V call is TRBV7-2, the J call TRBJ2-1, with 11 bases fitting TRBD2. The V gene's germline CDR1 is SGHTA and CDR2 FQGNSA. V lost 3 bases to trimming and J lost 1 base; unmatched junction nucleotides: 8. The length of the CDR3 is 18 residues. For the CDR3, the DNA is TGTGCCAGCAGCTTCCTTGCCGGGACTAGCGGATCCTACAATGAGCAGTTCTTC. This translates into CASSFLAGTSGSYNEQFF.

The chain recombines TRBV11-2 with TRBJ2-7; the match to TRBD2 covers 7 bases. V shed 1 base, J shed 6 bases, and the junction held 9 bases outside the gene matches. Germline CDR1 SGHAT, CDR2 FQNNGV. The CDR3 has 15 amino acids. The CDR3 DNA follows: TGTGCCAGCAGCTTAGGAGCGGGACTCCCATCCGAGCAGTACTTC. Translated: CASSLGAGLPSEQYF.

This clone was observed a single time. The V and J genes are TRBV5-1 and TRBJ1-3; D remains unclear. CDR3 size: 15 residues. V lost 0 bases and J lost 0, with 7 bases in between. Germline CDR1 and CDR2: SGHRS and YFSETQ. The CDR3, as DNA: TGCGCCAGCAGCTTGGGAGGCAGCTCTGGAAACACCATATATTTT. As protein: CASSLGGSSGNTIYF.

The genes are TRBV19 and TRBJ1-4; D is ambiguous. The CDR3 sequence is 13 residues long. Germline V lookup: CDR1 LNHDA, CDR2 SQIVND (reference sequence). With 10 bases removed from V and 5 bases from J, the gap between germline ends came to 14 bases. CDR3 residues: CATGEGGNEKLFF. CDR3 coding DNA: TGTGCCACTGGAGAGGGTGGCAATGAAAAACTGTTTTTT.

This clone was seen only a few times. V and J are TRBV27 and TRBJ2-7; TRBD2 matches 9 bases. Germline loops: CDR1 MNHEY, CDR2 SMNVEV (reference sequence). The V gene end was trimmed by 5 bases and the J gene end by 3 bases; junction bases not matched to a gene: 11. CDR3 size: 16 residues. In DNA, the CDR3 is TGTGCCAGCAGTGAAATACGGCGGGGGGGCCGCTACGAGCAGTACTTC. Amino acid sequence: CASSEIRRGGRYEQYF.

The chain couples TRBV27 to TRBJ2-5, with 8 bases aligning to TRBD2. Trimming took 3 bases from V and 1 from J; bases not matched to a gene: 4. Germline values: CDR1 MNHEY, CDR2 SMNVEV (reference sequence). CDR3 size: 15 residues. The CDR3 protein is CASSLRRGVQETQYF. The CDR3 nucleotides are TGTGCCAGCAGTTTGCGGCGGGGGGTCCAAGAGACCCAGTACTTC.

Concerning this clone itself: The CDR3 carries no conserved terminal phenylalanine or tryptophan, so it likely arises from a read error. The chain links TRBV11-3 to TRBJ2-7; possible D gene TRBD2, 5 bases. Per germline, CDR1 SGHNT and CDR2 YENEEA. The germline V and J ends were trimmed by 7 bases and 0 bases, with 10 bases remaining between them. The CDR3 is 13 amino acids. The CDR3 spells CASTLASSYEQYL. CDR3 nucleotide sequence: TGTGCCAGCACCCTAGCTAGCTCCTACGAGCAGTACCTC.

The chain uses TRBV6-6 and TRBJ1-3; perhaps TRBD1 as D (6 bases). This CDR3 is built from 15 residues. From germline, CDR1 is MNHNY and CDR2 SVGAGI (reference sequence). The V end lost 8 bases, the J end lost 0 bases, and 14 bases lay between the germline ends. This CDR3 is CASGTRGVSGNTIYF. CDR3 DNA: TGTGCCAGCGGGACACGAGGGGTCTCTGGAAACACCATATATTTT.

This clone was counted only a few times. V usage is TRBV10-2 and J usage is TRBJ2-7, with D maybe TRBD2 (5 bases). The CDR3 loop spans 14 amino acids. Looked up from germline, CDR1 is WSHSY and CDR2 is SAAADI. V was shortened by 8 bases and J by 5 bases, with 19 bases between the two germline ends. The CDR3 loop is CASQDVRGSHEQYF. The CDR3 DNA reads as TGCGCCAGCCAAGACGTCCGGGGTTCCCACGAGCAGTACTTC.

This sequence joins TRBV7-2 and TRBJ1-5, with D maybe TRBD1 (5 bases). Germline V gene sequence: CDR1 SGHTA, CDR2 FQGNSA. The CDR3 loop spans 14 amino acids. Trimming took 1 base from V and 4 from J, leaving 8 bases between them. CDR3 in amino acids: CASSLEQENQPQHF. In DNA form, the CDR3 reads TGTGCCAGCAGCTTAGAACAGGAAAATCAGCCCCAGCATTTT. The complete variable domain, with remaining parts taken from reference TRBV7-2 and TRBJ1-5, reads GAGVSQSPSNKVTEKGKDVELRCDPISGHTALYWYRQSLGQGLEFLIYFQGNSAPDKSGLPSDRFSAERTGGSVSTLTIQRTQQEDSAVYLCASSLEQENQPQHFGDGTRLSIL.

This chain joins TRBV28 and TRBJ1-5; perhaps TRBD1 as D (5 bases). Per germline, CDR1 MDHEN and CDR2 SYDVKM. The ends were cut back, 5 bases at V and 4 bases at J, with 9 bases in the middle. The length of the CDR3 is 13 residues. CDR3 sequence reads: CASSPYRNQPQHF. The CDR3 DNA follows: TGTGCCAGCAGTCCCTACAGGAATCAGCCCCAGCATTTT.

The chain carries TRBV5-6 and TRBJ1-1, with 7 bases that match TRBD1. V shed 2 bases and J 0 bases; nucleotides not matched to a gene: 7. There are 16 residues in the CDR3. Germline V CDR1 and CDR2: SGHDT, YYEEEE. CDR3 region: CASSLRTGHMNTEAFF. The CDR3 DNA reads as TGTGCCAGCAGCTTAAGGACAGGCCATATGAACACTGAAGCTTTCTTT.

The rearrangement uses TRBV11-3 and TRBJ1-1, with D uncertain. The germline V and J ends were trimmed by 7 bases and 4 bases, with 13 bases remaining between them. The CDR3 has 13 residues. The V gene's germline CDR1 is SGHNT and CDR2 YENEEA. Here the CDR3 DNA reads TGTGCCAGCAACCTTTACGGGTCCACTGAAGCTTTCTTT. Translating it yields CASNLYGSTEAFF.

The rearrangement joins TRBV4-1 to TRBJ2-7, with TRBD1 matching 8 bases. V gave up 1 base and J gave up 2 bases; unmatched junction bases: 4. The CDR3 has 15 residues. The germline gives CDR1 MGHRA, CDR2 YSYEKL. The CDR3 nucleotides are TGCGCCAGCAGCCAAGCCCCGACAGGGGCCTACGAGCAGTACTTC. Translation gives CASSQAPTGAYEQYF.

This clone was detected once. The gene calls are TRBV6-1 and TRBJ2-4; TRBD2 might be the D (7 bases). The germline gives CDR1 MNHNS, CDR2 SASEGT. V shed 7 bases and J shed 9 bases, with 19 bases lying between them. CDR3 size: 14 residues. The CDR3 sequence: CASTPRGGSGIQYF. As DNA, the CDR3 is TGTGCCAGCACCCCGAGGGGGGGCTCGGGCATTCAGTACTTC.

A note on this clone: A read error may be the cause here, since a much bigger clone is one base away. Within the sample, other DNA sequences also encode this same CDR3. This sequence joins TRBV4-1 and TRBJ1-6; D remains ambiguous. Germline V gene sequence: CDR1 MGHRA, CDR2 YSYEKL. Trimming shortened V by 1 base and J by 7 bases, and 2 bases separated the two germline ends. The CDR3 covers 12 residues. In DNA, the CDR3 is TGCGCCAGCAGCCAAGCAAATTCACCCCTCCACTTT. Translation: CASSQANSPLHF.

The chain combines TRBV7-2 with TRBJ1-2; TRBD1 is a possible D gene (6 bases). The germline gives CDR1 SGHTA, CDR2 FQGNSA. This CDR3 contains 15 residues. V lost 0 bases and J lost 8, with 16 bases in between. The CDR3 DNA reads as TGTGCCAGCAGCTTAGCCCCAGGGGATTCAAGAGGCTACACCTTC. It codes for CASSLAPGDSRGYTF.

Note on this clone: The identical CDR3 is also encoded by other nucleotide sequences in the sample. The chain is built from TRBV5-1 and TRBJ2-1, with 8 nucleotides matching TRBD2. V shed 1 base, J shed 4 bases, and the junction held 1 base outside the gene matches. Germline CDR1 SGHRS, CDR2 YFSETQ. The CDR3 has 14 residues. The CDR3, as DNA: TGCGCCAGCAGCTTGACTAGCGGATACAATGAGCAGTTCTTC. It encodes CASSLTSGYNEQFF. Drawing the rest from reference TRBV5-1 and TRBJ2-1, the complete variable domain is KAGVTQTPRYLIKTRGQQVTLSCSPISGHRSVSWYQQTPGQGLQFLFEYFSETQRNKGNFPGRFSGRQFSNSRSEMNVSTLELGDSALYLCASSLTSGYNEQFFGPGTRLTVL.

The genes are TRBV7-8 and TRBJ2-3, with 7 nucleotides matching TRBD1. From germline, CDR1 is SGHVS and CDR2 FQNEAQ. The V gene end was trimmed by 5 bases and the J gene end by 4 bases; junction bases not matched to a gene: 6. The CDR3 is 14 amino acids. In DNA, the CDR3 is TGTGCCAGCAGCAAACGGGACAGCTCAGATACGCAGTATTTT. Its translation is CASSKRDSSDTQYF.

The rearrangement joins TRBV11-2 to TRBJ2-1; no clear D. The V and J ends lost 5 bases and 1 base respectively, with 12 bases between them. Looked up from germline, CDR1 is SGHAT and CDR2 is FQNNGV. The CDR3 is 15 amino acids. The CDR3 is CASSQLIASYNEQFF. The CDR3 DNA reads as TGTGCCAGCAGCCAACTTATAGCATCCTACAATGAGCAGTTCTTC.